The source of this T cell receptor beta chain is a study of blood T cell repertoires in COVID-19. Study-level background: COVID-19 samples, acute and convalescent, were from the United States, Italy and Spain. PBMCs, B-cell-depleted T cells, or T cells provided the cDNA or gDNA that made up the material.

Authors' analysis steps: Amplification with reference gene primers provided the estimates of nucleated cell counts. Sequencing was performed with immunoSEQ multiplex PCR; in TCRdb, only in-frame clones are kept and a portion is missing. That table gives V, J and clone size, and the DNA gave D and trimming. The sample shows some 53,000 clones, less than 95% of them seen only once. CDR1 and CDR2 (germline): LNHDA, SQIVND (reference sequence). The V end was cut by 7 bases, the J end by 1 base, with 14 bases between. The CDR3 has 15 amino acids. The clonotype was recovered from a human donor in a cohort sampled during active COVID-19. This sequence joins TRBV19 and TRBJ2-1; possibly TRBD1 for D (6 bases). The sample comprised peripheral blood. The CDR3 nucleotides read TGTGCCAGTACCGTGGGGGCTATATCCTACAATGAGCAGTTCTTC. Translating it yields CASTVGAISYNEQFF.